This is a list of T cell receptor beta chains from one sample in a study of blood T cell repertoires in COVID-19. Sequencing was performed with immunoSEQ multiplex PCR; in TCRdb, only in-frame clones are kept and a portion is missing. The sample carries under 300,000 clones, 70% to 75% recorded once. Sequences were obtained from peripheral blood. The origin of the receptors is an elderly woman with acute or convalescent COVID-19. The conserved cysteine and the conserved F or W are not part of the CDR3 here. Fields, in order: J gene, V gene, CDR3 protein.

J gene: TRBJ2-3; V gene: TRBV2; CDR3 protein: ASSEGTHTQY
J gene: TRBJ2-1; V gene: TRBV6-2/TRBV6-3; CDR3 protein: ASSFTPVLSSYNEQF
J gene: TRBJ1-1; V gene: TRBV20-1; CDR3 protein: SARRTGG
J gene: TRBJ1-4; V gene: TRBV28; CDR3 protein: ASIDRDRVLKKLF
J gene: TRBJ2-5; V gene: TRBV3-1/TRBV3-2; CDR3 protein: ASSLGTSVWRQY
J gene: TRBJ1-2; V gene: TRBV5-6; CDR3 protein: ASRLGGGSPGEESYT
J gene: TRBJ1-6; V gene: TRBV6-7; CDR3 protein: ASSYRQGMYNSPLH
J gene: TRBJ2-3; V gene: TRBV19; CDR3 protein: ASSRLGQVTDTQY
J gene: TRBJ1-2; V gene: TRBV6-5; CDR3 protein: ASSYSERGAGGYT
J gene: TRBJ2-1; V gene: TRBV5-4; CDR3 protein: ASSFQGNYNEQF
J gene: TRBJ2-5; V gene: TRBV7-7; CDR3 protein: ASSLSQQETQY
J gene: TRBJ1-5; V gene: TRBV4-1; CDR3 protein: ASSQVGRWSNQPQH
J gene: TRBJ2-7; V gene: TRBV11-2; CDR3 protein: ASSLLQGYEQY
J gene: TRBJ1-1; V gene: TRBV5-1; CDR3 protein: ASSLAQNTEAF
J gene: TRBJ1-2; V gene: TRBV29-1; CDR3 protein: SVLPGTRANYGYT
J gene: TRBJ2-3; V gene: TRBV7-9; CDR3 protein: ASSSADTQY
J gene: TRBJ2-3; V gene: TRBV10-3; CDR3 protein: AISLSDTQY
J gene: TRBJ1-2; V gene: TRBV5-1; CDR3 protein: ASSSGQGYYGYT
J gene: TRBJ2-5; V gene: TRBV6-5; CDR3 protein: ASSRQSLGEETQY
J gene: TRBJ2-7; V gene: TRBV5-5; CDR3 protein: ASSLEQGFPRGGSPYEQY
J gene: TRBJ1-1; V gene: TRBV5-1; CDR3 protein: ASSLEGQRTEAF
J gene: TRBJ1-5; V gene: TRBV5-5; CDR3 protein: ASSLEIGGQPQH
J gene: TRBJ1-3; V gene: TRBV28; CDR3 protein: ASSSTHFRGTNRNTIY
J gene: TRBJ2-5; V gene: TRBV5-1; CDR3 protein: ASSIQGAQETQY
J gene: TRBJ2-7; V gene: TRBV5-1; CDR3 protein: ASSSSLADSREQY
J gene: TRBJ2-1; V gene: TRBV15; CDR3 protein: ATSRDPSGGASGEQF
J gene: TRBJ1-5; V gene: TRBV25-1; CDR3 protein: ATPRGQRRLWSNQPQH
J gene: TRBJ2-7; V gene: TRBV4-2; CDR3 protein: ASSQDNYEQY
J gene: TRBJ1-6; V gene: TRBV5-1; CDR3 protein: ASSLEGRGAWNSPLH
J gene: TRBJ1-6; V gene: TRBV6-2/TRBV6-3; CDR3 protein: ASSKPTGQNSPLH
J gene: TRBJ2-3; V gene: TRBV5-4; CDR3 protein: ASSLRASGRSDTQY
J gene: TRBJ2-3; V gene: TRBV20-1; CDR3 protein: SASLKGGIQDTQY
J gene: TRBJ1-5; V gene: TRBV5-6; CDR3 protein: ARTRPNQPQH
J gene: TRBJ2-1; V gene: TRBV6-2/TRBV6-3; CDR3 protein: ASSSFWGRGNNEQF
J gene: TRBJ2-3; V gene: TRBV7-9; CDR3 protein: ASSLRGRAGDTQY
J gene: TRBJ2-2; V gene: TRBV19; CDR3 protein: ASSVSGTNTGELF
J gene: TRBJ1-1; V gene: TRBV5-1; CDR3 protein: ASSLGYQSWDRPGTEAF